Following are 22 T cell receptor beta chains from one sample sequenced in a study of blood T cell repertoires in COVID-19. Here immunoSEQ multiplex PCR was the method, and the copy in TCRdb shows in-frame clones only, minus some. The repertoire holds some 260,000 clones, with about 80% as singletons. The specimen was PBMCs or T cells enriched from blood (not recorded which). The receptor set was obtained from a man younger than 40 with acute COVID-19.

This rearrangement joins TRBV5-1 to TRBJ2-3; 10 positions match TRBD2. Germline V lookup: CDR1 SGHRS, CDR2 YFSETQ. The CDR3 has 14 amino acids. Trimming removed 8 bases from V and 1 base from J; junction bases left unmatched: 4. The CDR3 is CASRLAGGTDTQYF. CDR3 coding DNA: TGCGCCAGTCGACTAGCGGGTGGCACAGATACGCAGTATTTT. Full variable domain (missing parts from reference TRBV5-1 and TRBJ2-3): KAGVTQTPRYLIKTRGQQVTLSCSPISGHRSVSWYQQTPGQGLQFLFEYFSETQRNKGNFPGRFSGRQFSNSRSEMNVSTLELGDSALYLCASRLAGGTDTQYFGPGTRLTVL.

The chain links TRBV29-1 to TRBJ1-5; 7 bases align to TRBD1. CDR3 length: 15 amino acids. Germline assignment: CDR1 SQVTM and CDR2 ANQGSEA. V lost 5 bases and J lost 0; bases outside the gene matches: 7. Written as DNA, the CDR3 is TGCAGCGTTCTATTGGGGACAGCTAGCAATCAGCCCCAGCATTTT. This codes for CSVLLGTASNQPQHF.

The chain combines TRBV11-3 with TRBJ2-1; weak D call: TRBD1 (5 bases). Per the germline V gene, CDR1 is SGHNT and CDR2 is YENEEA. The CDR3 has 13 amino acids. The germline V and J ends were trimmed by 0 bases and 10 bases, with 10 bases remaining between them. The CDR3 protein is CASSLEGRTEQFF. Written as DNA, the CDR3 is TGTGCCAGCAGCTTAGAGGGGCGCACGGAGCAGTTCTTC. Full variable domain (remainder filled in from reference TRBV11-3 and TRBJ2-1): EAGVVQSPRYKIIEKKQPVAFWCNPISGHNTLYWYLQNLGQGPELLIRYENEEAVDDSQLPKDRFSAERLKGVDSTLKIQPAELGDSAVYLCASSLEGRTEQFFGPGTRLTVL.

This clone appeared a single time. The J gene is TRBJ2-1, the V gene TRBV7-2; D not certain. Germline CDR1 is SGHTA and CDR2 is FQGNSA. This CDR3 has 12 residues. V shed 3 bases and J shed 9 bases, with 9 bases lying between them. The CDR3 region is CASSFPRFEQFF. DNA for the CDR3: TGTGCCAGCAGCTTTCCCCGGTTTGAGCAGTTCTTC. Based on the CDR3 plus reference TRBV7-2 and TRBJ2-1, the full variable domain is GAGVSQSPSNKVTEKGKDVELRCDPISGHTALYWYRQSLGQGLEFLIYFQGNSAPDKSGLPSDRFSAERTGGSVSTLTIQRTQQEDSAVYLCASSFPRFEQFFGPGTRLTVL.

The chain's CDR3 is CASSWTGHSSNQPQHF. CDR3 DNA sequence: TGTGCCAGCAGTTGGACAGGGCATTCAAGCAATCAGCCCCAGCATTTT. The rearrangement links TRBV28 to TRBJ1-5, with 8 positions matching TRBD1. Germline V CDR1 and CDR2: MDHEN, SYDVKM. Trimming cost V 4 bases and J 1 base; bases outside gene matches: 6. This CDR3 comprises 16 residues. Full variable domain (missing parts from reference TRBV28 and TRBJ1-5): DVKVTQSSRYLVKRTGEKVFLECVQDMDHENMFWYRQDPGLGLRLIYFSYDVKMKEKGDIPEGYSVSREKKERFSLILESASTNQTSMYLCASSWTGHSSNQPQHFGDGTRLSIL.

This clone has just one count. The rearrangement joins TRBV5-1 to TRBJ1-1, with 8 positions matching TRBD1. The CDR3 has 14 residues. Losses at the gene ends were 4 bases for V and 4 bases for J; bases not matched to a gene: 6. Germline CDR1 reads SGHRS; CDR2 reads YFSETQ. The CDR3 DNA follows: TGCGCCAGCAGCAAACAGGGGGGAGGCACTGAAGCTTTCTTT. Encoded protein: CASSKQGGGTEAFF. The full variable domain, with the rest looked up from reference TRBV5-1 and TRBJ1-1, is KAGVTQTPRYLIKTRGQQVTLSCSPISGHRSVSWYQQTPGQGLQFLFEYFSETQRNKGNFPGRFSGRQFSNSRSEMNVSTLELGDSALYLCASSKQGGGTEAFFGQGTRLTVV.

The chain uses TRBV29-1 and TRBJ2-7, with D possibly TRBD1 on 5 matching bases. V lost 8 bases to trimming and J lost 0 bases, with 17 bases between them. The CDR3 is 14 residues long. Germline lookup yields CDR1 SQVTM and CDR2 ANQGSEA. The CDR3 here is CSPRSGHHSYEQYV. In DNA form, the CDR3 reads TGCAGCCCTCGTTCTGGACACCACTCCTACGAGCAGTACGTC.

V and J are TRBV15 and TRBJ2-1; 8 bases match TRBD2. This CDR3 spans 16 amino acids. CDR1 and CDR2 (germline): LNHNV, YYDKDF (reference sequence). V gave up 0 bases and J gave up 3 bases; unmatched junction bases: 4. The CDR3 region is CATSRDQTSGYNEQFF. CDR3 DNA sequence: TGTGCCACCAGCAGAGATCAAACTAGCGGCTACAATGAGCAGTTCTTC.

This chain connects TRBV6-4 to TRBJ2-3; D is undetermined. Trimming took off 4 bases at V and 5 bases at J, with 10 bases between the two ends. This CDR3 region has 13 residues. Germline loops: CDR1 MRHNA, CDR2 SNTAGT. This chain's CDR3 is CASSGVVGDTQYF. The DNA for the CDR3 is TGTGCCAGCAGTGGAGTGGTTGGAGATACGCAGTATTTT.

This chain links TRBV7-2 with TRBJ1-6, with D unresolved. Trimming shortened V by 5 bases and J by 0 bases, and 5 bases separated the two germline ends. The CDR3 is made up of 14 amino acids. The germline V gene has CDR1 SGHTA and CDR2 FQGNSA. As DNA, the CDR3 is TGTGCCAGCAGCCTTAGCTCCTATAATTCACCCCTCCACTTT. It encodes CASSLSSYNSPLHF.

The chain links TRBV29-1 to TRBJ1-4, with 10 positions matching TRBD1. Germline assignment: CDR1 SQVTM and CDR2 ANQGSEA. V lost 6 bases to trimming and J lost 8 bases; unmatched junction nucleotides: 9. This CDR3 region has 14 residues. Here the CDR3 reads CSVTPGTGEEKLFF. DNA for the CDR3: TGCAGCGTGACGCCGGGGACAGGGGAAGAAAAACTGTTTTTT.

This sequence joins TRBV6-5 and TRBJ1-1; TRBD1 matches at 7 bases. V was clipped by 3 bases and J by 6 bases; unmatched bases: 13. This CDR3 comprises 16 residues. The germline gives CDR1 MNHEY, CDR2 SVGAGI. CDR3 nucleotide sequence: TGTGCCAGCAGTTATTCAAATTACGGGCAGGGGGCTGAAGCTTTCTTT. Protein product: CASSYSNYGQGAEAFF.

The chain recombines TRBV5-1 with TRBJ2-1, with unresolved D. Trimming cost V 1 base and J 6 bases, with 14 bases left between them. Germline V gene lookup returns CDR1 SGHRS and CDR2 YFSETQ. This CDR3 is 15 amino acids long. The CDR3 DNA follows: TGCGCCAGCAGCTTGACAGTCCAGTCGTCCAATGAGCAGTTCTTC. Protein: CASSLTVQSSNEQFF.

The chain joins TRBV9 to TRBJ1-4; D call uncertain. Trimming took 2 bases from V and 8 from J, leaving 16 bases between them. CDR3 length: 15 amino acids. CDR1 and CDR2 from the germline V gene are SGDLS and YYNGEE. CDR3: CASSVGLAAGEKLFF. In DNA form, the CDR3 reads TGTGCCAGCAGCGTCGGACTAGCGGCAGGAGAAAAACTGTTTTTT. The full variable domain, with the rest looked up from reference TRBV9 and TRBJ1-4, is DSGVTQTPKHLITATGQRVTLRCSPRSGDLSVYWYQQSLDQGLQFLIQYYNGEERAKGNILERFSAQQFPDLHSELNLSSLELGDSALYFCASSVGLAAGEKLFFGSGTQLSVL.

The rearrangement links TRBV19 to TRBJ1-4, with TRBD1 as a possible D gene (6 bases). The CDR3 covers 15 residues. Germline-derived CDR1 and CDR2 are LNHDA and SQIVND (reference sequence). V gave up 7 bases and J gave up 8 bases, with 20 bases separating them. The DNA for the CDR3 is TGTGCCAGTACCCCGGGCGGGGGCGAAGGCGAAAAACTGTTTTTT. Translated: CASTPGGGEGEKLFF.

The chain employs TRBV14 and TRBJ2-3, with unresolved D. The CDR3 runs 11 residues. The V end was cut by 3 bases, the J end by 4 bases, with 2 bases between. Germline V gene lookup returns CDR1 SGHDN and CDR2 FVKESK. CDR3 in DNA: TGTGCCAGCAGCCACTCAGATACGCAGTATTTT. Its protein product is CASSHSDTQYF.

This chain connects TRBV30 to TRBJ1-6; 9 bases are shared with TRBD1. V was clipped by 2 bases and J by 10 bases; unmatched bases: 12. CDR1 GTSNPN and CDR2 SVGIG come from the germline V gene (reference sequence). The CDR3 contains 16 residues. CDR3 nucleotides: TGTGCCTGGAGTCCCCTGGGGGACAGGGTATGGTCACCCCTCCACTTT. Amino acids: CAWSPLGDRVWSPLHF. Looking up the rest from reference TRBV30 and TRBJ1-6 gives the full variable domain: SQTIHQWPATLVQPVGSPLSLECTVEGTSNPNLYWYRQAAGRGLQLLFYSVGIGQISSEVPQNLSASRPQDRQFILSSKKLLLSDSGFYLCAWSPLGDRVWSPLHFGNGTRLTVT.

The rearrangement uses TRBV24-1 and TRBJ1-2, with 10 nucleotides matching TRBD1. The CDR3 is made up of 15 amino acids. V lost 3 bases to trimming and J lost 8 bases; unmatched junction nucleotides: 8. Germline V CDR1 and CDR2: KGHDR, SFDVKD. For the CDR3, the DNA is TGTGCCACCAGTGATGGACCGGGACAGGGGACCGGCTACACCTTC. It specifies CATSDGPGQGTGYTF.

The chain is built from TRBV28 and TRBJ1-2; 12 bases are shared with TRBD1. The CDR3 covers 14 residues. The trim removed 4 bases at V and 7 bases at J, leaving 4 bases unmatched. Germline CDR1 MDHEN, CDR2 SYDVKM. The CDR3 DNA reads TGTGCCAGCAGTTGGGGACAGGGGGCGCTTGGCTACACCTTC. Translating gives CASSWGQGALGYTF.

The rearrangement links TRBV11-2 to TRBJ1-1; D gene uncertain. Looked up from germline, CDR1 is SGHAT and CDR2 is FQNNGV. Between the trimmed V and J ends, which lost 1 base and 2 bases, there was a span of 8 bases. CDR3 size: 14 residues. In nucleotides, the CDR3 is TGTGCCAGCAGCTTAGGTCCGGTCAACACTGAAGCTTTCTTT. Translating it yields CASSLGPVNTEAFF.

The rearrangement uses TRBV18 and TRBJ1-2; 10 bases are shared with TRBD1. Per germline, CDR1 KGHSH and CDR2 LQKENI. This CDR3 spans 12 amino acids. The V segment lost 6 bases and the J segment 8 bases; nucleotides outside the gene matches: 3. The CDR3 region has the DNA TGTGCCAGCTCTTCGGACAGGGGGGGCTACACCTTC. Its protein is CASSSDRGGYTF.

CDR3 protein: CASSIIGGLNQPQHF. As DNA, the CDR3 is TGTGCCAGTAGTATCATAGGGGGTCTCAATCAGCCCCAGCATTTT. J is TRBJ1-5 and V is TRBV19, with a weak D call TRBD1 (6 bases). Germline V gives CDR1 LNHDA, CDR2 SQIVND (reference sequence). V was pared by 3 bases and J by 3 bases, with 12 bases between. CDR3 length: 15 amino acids.